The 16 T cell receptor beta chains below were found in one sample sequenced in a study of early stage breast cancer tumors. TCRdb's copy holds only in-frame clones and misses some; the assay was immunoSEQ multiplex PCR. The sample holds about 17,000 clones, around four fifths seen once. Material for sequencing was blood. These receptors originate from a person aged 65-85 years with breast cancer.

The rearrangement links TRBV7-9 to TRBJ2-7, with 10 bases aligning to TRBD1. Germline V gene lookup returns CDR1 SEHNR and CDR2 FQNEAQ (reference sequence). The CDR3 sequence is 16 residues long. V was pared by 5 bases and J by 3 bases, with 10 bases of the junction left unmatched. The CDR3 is CASSPMDRGFDYEQYF. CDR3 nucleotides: TGTGCCAGCAGCCCCATGGACAGGGGGTTTGACTACGAGCAGTACTTC. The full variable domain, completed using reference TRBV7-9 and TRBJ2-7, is DTGVSQNPRHKITKRGQNVTFRCDPISEHNRLYWYRQTLGQGPEFLTYFQNEAQLEKSRLLSDRFSAERPKGSFSTLEIQRTEQGDSAMYLCASSPMDRGFDYEQYFGPGTRLTVT.

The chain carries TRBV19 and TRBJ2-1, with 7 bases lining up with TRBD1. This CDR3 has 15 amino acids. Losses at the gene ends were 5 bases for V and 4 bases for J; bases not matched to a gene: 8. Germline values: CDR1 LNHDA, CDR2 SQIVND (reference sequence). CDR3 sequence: CASSPTGFFYNEQFF. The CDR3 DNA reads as TGTGCCAGTAGTCCGACAGGGTTCTTTTACAATGAGCAGTTCTTC.

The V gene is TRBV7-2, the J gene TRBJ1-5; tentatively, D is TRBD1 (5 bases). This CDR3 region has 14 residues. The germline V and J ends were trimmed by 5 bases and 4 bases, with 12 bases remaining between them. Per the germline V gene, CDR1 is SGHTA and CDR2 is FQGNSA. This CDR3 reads CASSRGGGNQPQHF. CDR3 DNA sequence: TGTGCCAGCAGCCGGGGTGGGGGGAATCAGCCCCAGCATTTT.

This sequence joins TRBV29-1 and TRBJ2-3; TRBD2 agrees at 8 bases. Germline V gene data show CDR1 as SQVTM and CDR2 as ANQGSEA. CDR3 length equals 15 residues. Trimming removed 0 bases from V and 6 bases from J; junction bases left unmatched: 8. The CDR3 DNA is TGCAGCGTTGAAGATCCAGCGGGGGAGATGGATACGCAGTATTTT. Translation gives CSVEDPAGEMDTQYF.

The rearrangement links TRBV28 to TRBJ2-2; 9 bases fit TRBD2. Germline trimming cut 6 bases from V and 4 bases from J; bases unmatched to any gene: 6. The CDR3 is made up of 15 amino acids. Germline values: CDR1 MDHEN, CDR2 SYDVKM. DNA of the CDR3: TGTGCCAGCAGATTAGCGGGGGTTAGCACCGGGGAGCTGTTTTTT. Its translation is CASRLAGVSTGELFF. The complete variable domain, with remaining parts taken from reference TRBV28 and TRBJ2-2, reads DVKVTQSSRYLVKRTGEKVFLECVQDMDHENMFWYRQDPGLGLRLIYFSYDVKMKEKGDIPEGYSVSREKKERFSLILESASTNQTSMYLCASRLAGVSTGELFFGEGSRLTVL.

CDR3 DNA sequence: TGTGCCAGCAGCTTCCGGGTGGGACAGGGGATAATTGGCTACACCTTC. It translates to CASSFRVGQGIIGYTF. The genes are TRBV5-6 and TRBJ1-2; 10 bases map to TRBD1. The CDR3 is 16 amino acids. The V gene's germline CDR1 is SGHDT and CDR2 YYEEEE. V shed 2 bases and J 7 bases; nucleotides not matched to a gene: 11.

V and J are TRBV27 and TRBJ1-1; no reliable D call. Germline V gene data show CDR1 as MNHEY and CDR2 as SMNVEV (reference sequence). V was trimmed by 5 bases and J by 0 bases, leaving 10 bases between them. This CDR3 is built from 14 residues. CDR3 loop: CASSPSGMNTEAFF. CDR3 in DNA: TGTGCCAGCAGTCCCTCGGGGATGAACACTGAAGCTTTCTTT.

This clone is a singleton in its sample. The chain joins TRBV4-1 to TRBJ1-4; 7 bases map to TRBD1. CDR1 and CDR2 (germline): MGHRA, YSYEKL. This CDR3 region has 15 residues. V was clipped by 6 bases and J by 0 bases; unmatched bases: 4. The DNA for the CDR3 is TGCGCCAGCAGATGGCAGGGGGCAACTAATGAAAAACTGTTTTTT. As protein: CASRWQGATNEKLFF.

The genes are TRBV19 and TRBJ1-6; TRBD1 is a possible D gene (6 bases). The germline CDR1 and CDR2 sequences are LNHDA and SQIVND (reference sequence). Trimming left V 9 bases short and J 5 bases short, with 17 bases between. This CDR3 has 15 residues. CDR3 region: CASRLGQSNNSPLHF. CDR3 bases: TGTGCCAGCCGCCTCGGACAGTCTAATAATTCACCCCTCCACTTT.

DNA of the CDR3: TGCGCCAGCAGGACAGGGGGCGAAACAGATACGCAGTATTTT. It codes for CASRTGGETDTQYF. The chain links TRBV5-1 to TRBJ2-3; 10 positions agree with TRBD1. This CDR3 contains 14 residues. Germline V gene lookup returns CDR1 SGHRS and CDR2 YFSETQ. V dropped 5 bases and J dropped 3; count of bases not matched to a gene: 3.

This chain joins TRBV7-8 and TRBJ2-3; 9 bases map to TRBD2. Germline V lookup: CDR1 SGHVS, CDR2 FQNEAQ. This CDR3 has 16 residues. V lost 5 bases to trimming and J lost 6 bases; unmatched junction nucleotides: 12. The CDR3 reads CASSPRGGGAADTQYF. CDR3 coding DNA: TGTGCCAGCAGCCCCAGGGGCGGGGGGGCCGCGGATACGCAGTATTTT.

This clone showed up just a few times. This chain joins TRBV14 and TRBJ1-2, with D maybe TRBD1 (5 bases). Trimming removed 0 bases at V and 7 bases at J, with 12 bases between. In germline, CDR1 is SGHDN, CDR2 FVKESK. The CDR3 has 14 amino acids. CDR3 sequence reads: CASSQDFREGGYTF. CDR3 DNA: TGTGCCAGCAGCCAAGACTTCAGGGAGGGTGGCTACACCTTC.

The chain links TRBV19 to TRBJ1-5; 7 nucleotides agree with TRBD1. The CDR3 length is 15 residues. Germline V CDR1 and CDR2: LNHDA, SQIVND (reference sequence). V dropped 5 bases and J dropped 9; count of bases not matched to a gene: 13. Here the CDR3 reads CASSRGQVGFRPQHF. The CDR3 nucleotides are TGTGCCAGTAGTCGAGGACAGGTCGGTTTCAGGCCCCAGCATTTT.

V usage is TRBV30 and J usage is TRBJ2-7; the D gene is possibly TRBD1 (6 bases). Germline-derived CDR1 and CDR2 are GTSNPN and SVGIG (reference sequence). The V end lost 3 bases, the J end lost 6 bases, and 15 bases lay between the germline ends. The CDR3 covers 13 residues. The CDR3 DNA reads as TGTGCCTGGAGAACGTACAGGGTTCCCGAGCAGTACTTC. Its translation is CAWRTYRVPEQYF.

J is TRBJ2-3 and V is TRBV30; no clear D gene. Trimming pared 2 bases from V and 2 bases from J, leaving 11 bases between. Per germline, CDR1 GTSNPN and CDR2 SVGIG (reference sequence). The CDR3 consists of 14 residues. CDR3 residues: CAWSSAYPTDTQYF. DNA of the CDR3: TGTGCCTGGAGTAGCGCCTACCCCACAGATACGCAGTATTTT.

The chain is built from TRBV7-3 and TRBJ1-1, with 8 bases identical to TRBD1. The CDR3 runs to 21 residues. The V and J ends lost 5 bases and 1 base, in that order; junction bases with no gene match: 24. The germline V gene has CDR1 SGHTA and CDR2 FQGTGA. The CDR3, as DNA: TGTGCCAGCAGCCGCTTAGGGTTCCAAGGACAGGGTGAGGCGAGGAACACTGAAGCTTTCTTT. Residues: CASSRLGFQGQGEARNTEAFF.